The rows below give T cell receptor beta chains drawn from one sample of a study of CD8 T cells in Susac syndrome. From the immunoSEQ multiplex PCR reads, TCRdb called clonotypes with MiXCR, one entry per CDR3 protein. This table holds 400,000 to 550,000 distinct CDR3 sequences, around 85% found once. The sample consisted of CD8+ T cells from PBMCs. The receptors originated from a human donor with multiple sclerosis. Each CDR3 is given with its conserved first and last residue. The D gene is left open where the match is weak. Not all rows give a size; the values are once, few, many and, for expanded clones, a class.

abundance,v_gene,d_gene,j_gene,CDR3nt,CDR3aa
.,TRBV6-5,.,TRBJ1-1,TGTGCCAGCAGTTACCGGGCAGGGAACACTGAAGCTTTCTTT,CASSYRAGNTEAFF
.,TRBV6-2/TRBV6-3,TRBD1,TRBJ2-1,TGTGCCAGCAGTTACTCGACGGCAGGGGGAAGGTTTTATGAGCAGTTCTTC,CASSYSTAGGRFYEQFF
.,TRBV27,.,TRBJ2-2,TGTGCCAGCAGTTTATGGATGAACACCGGGGAGCTGTTTTTT,CASSLWMNTGELFF
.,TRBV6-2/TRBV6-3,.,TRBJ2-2,TGTGCCACCCTATGGGGGGTAAACACCGGGGAGCTGTTTTTT,CATLWGVNTGELFF
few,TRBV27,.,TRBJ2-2,TGTGCCAGCAGTTTGGGTAGTTACACCGGGGAGCTGTTTTTT,CASSLGSYTGELFF
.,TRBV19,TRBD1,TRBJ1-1,TGTGCCAGTAGTTTCTCGGACAGGCTTGAAGCTTTCTTT,CASSFSDRLEAFF
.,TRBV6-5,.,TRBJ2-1,TGTGCCAGCAGTTACACAGGTGACGAGCAGTTCTTC,CASSYTGDEQFF
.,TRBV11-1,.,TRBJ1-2,TGTGCCAGCAGCTTATTCCTCGTCAAGCGGAAAACGGGACACAGAAACTATGGCTACACCTTC,CASSLFLVKRKTGHRNYGYTF
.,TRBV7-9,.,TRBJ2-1,TGTGCCAGCAGCTTAAGTCGCCAGACCTACAATGAGCAGTTCTTC,CASSLSRQTYNEQFF
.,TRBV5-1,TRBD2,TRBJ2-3,TGCGCCAGCAGCTCCCGGGAGGGGGAACGGGATACGCAGTATTTT,CASSSREGERDTQYF
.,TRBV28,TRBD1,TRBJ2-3,TGTGCCAGCAGTTCTCCCCCGACAGGGTTTGGGGCAGATACGCAGTATTTT,CASSSPPTGFGADTQYF
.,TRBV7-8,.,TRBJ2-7,TGTGCCAGCAGCCCAGTGGGGGAAACATTTTCCTACGAGCAGTACTTC,CASSPVGETFSYEQYF
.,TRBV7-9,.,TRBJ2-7,TGTGCCAGCAGCCCAACGGGGCTACCAGACTACGAGCAGTACTTC,CASSPTGLPDYEQYF
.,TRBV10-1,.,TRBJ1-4,TGCGCCAGCAGTGAGTCGGACAGACCGAATGAAAAACTGTTTTTT,CASSESDRPNEKLFF
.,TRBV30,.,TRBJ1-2,TGTGCCTGGAGTGTACAAAGGGAATTTAACTATGGCTACACCTTC,CAWSVQREFNYGYTF
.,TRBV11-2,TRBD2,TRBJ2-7,TGTGCCAGCAGCCCATGGGGGGGAGCGACGAGCTCCTACGAGCAGTACTTC,CASSPWGGATSSYEQYF
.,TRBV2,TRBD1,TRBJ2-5,TGTGCCAGCAGTGGGACAGGGAAGTCAGGGCTTAGTCGAGAGACCCAGTACTTC,CASSGTGKSGLSRETQYF
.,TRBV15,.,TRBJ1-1,TGTGCCACCAGCAGAGATGAAGAGGGTAACACTGAAGCTTTCTTT,CATSRDEEGNTEAFF
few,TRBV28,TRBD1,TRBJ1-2,TGTGCCAGCAGTTTAGCAGGGGGCGGCTATGGCTACACCTTC,CASSLAGGGYGYTF
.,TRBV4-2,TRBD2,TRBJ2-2,TGTGCCAGCAGCCTTATGACCAGGCGGGGGGGCCCCGGGGAGCTGTTTTTT,CASSLMTRRGGPGELFF
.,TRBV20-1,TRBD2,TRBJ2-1,TGCAGTGCTAGAGATGTCAAGGGACTATGGAATGAGCAGTTCTTC,CSARDVKGLWNEQFF
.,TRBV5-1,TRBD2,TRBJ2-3,TGCGCCAGCAGGGCTAGCGGGGGGCCAGATACGCAGTATTTT,CASRASGGPDTQYF
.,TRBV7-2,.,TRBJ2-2,TGTGCCAGCAGCTTAGGCCTTGGGGCCGGGGAGCTGTTTTTT,CASSLGLGAGELFF